The clone carrying this T cell receptor beta chain was detected many times. This specimen includes other DNA sequences encoding the same CDR3. The data were produced by immunoSEQ multiplex PCR, yet TCRdb's version contains in-frame clones alone and is incomplete. The sample lists around 1 million clones, approximately 80% occurring once. V lost 0 bases and J lost 3; bases outside the gene matches: 3. This CDR3 contains 16 residues. Looked up from germline, CDR1 is MGHRA and CDR2 is YSYEKL. The entry originates in a study of shared clonotypes between healthy human individuals. Only Caucasian adults living in Nashville, Tennessee served as donors.

Sequences were obtained from memory CD4+ T cells sorted from blood. Documented subset: CD45RA-negative fraction. The source of this sequence is a man in his late teens or twenties in good health. The J gene is TRBJ2-1, the V gene TRBV4-1; 9 bases align to TRBD2. The CDR3 DNA is TGCGCCAGCAGCCAAGAGACTAGCGGCCGCTACAATGAGCAGTTCTTC. The encoded protein is CASSQETSGRYNEQFF.